These 27 T cell receptor beta chains were all obtained from the same sample, sequenced in a study of T-cell reconstitution after alpha-beta-depleted transplantation in children. Preparation of the TCRbeta library used unique molecular identifiers. One entry per CDR3 protein, called by TCRdb with MiXCR from the PCR reads. The data hold 300,000 to 400,000 distinct CDR3 sequences, with around 20% observed a single time. Sequences were derived from PBMCs, mostly from graft donor cells, sampled 180 days after TCRalphabeta/CD19-depleted stem cell transplant. These receptors originate from a male patient younger than 18 who had a stem cell transplant for acute lymphoblastic leukemia, so the T cells may come from the graft donor.

J is TRBJ1-3 and V is TRBV7-9; maybe TRBD1 (5 bases). V gave up 5 bases and J gave up 0 bases, with 17 bases separating them. This CDR3 is 17 amino acids long. Germline CDR1 SEHNR, CDR2 FQNEAQ (reference sequence). CDR3 sequence: CASSLSVGRDSGNTIYF. DNA of the CDR3: TGTGCCAGCAGCCTTTCGGTGGGCAGGGACTCTGGAAACACCATATATTTT. Filled out from reference TRBV7-9 and TRBJ1-3, the complete variable domain reads DTGVSQNPRHKITKRGQNVTFRCDPISEHNRLYWYRQTLGQGPEFLTYFQNEAQLEKSRLLSDRFSAERPKGSFSTLEIQRTEQGDSAMYLCASSLSVGRDSGNTIYFGEGSWLTVV.

The chain joins TRBV6-5 to TRBJ1-6, with D uncertain. The CDR3 sequence is 12 residues long. Trimming cost V 5 bases and J 15 bases, with 14 bases left between them. Germline CDR1 is MNHEY and CDR2 is SVGAGI. CDR3 in amino acids: CASSASYQGLHF. The CDR3 DNA reads as TGTGCCAGCAGTGCCTCCTACCAAGGCCTCCACTTT.

The table lists this clonotype with a few counts. This chain links TRBV18 with TRBJ2-7, with D maybe TRBD2 (5 bases). The V end was cut by 4 bases, the J end by 0 bases, with 10 bases between. The CDR3 length is 14 residues. Germline V gives CDR1 KGHSH, CDR2 LQKENI. CDR3 amino acids: CASSRGPSSYEQYF. CDR3 nucleotide sequence: TGTGCCAGCTCACGAGGGCCGAGCTCCTACGAGCAGTACTTC.

This clonotype was seen a few times. V and J are TRBV5-6 and TRBJ1-1; TRBD1 matches at 7 bases. Trimming removed 4 bases from V and 11 bases from J; junction bases left unmatched: 11. Germline V gene sequence: CDR1 SGHDT, CDR2 YYEEEE. This CDR3 is built from 13 residues. CDR3 sequence: CASSLRQGVGAFF. The CDR3 nucleotides are TGTGCCAGCAGCCTAAGGCAGGGGGTAGGGGCTTTCTTT.

This clonotype has a handful of counts. DNA of the CDR3: TGTGCCAGCAGCTTAGCGCACGGGACAGGGGTATACAATGAGCAGTTCTTC. This encodes CASSLAHGTGVYNEQFF. This chain connects TRBV7-9 to TRBJ2-1, with TRBD1 matching 10 bases. CDR1 is SEHNR, CDR2 FQNEAQ, per germline (reference sequence). The CDR3 length is 17 residues. V shed 0 bases and J 4 bases; nucleotides not matched to a gene: 6.

This clonotype was observed many times. The V gene is TRBV20-1, the J gene TRBJ2-1; D remains unclear. The ends were cut back, 0 bases at V and 0 bases at J, with 15 bases in the middle. Looked up from germline, CDR1 is DFQATT and CDR2 is SNEGSKA (reference sequence). The CDR3 runs to 17 residues. The CDR3 loop is CSARDRLRRLSYNEQFF. The CDR3 DNA follows: TGCAGTGCTAGAGATAGGTTGCGTCGCCTCTCCTACAATGAGCAGTTCTTC.

V gene TRBV5-1 combines with J gene TRBJ2-3; 10 bases map to TRBD2. There are 17 residues in the CDR3. Per germline, CDR1 SGHRS and CDR2 YFSETQ. After removal of 3 bases from V and 5 bases from J, the junction contained 12 bases not matched to a gene. The CDR3 sequence is CASSYEREGPGGDTQYF. CDR3 nucleotide sequence: TGCGCCAGCAGCTATGAGCGGGAGGGCCCCGGTGGAGATACGCAGTATTTT.

This clonotype was observed a handful of times. J is TRBJ1-5 and V is TRBV7-9; 8 bases match TRBD1. The CDR3 extends over 17 amino acids. CDR1 and CDR2 (germline): SEHNR, FQNEAQ (reference sequence). The J segment lost 6 bases and the V segment lost 0 bases, leaving 10 bases of the junction unmatched. The CDR3 is CASSLAGRTGNRQPQHF. The CDR3 DNA reads as TGTGCCAGCAGCTTAGCGGGGCGGACAGGGAATCGTCAGCCCCAGCATTTT.

This rearrangement joins TRBV27 to TRBJ2-3; 7 bases align to TRBD1. The CDR3 has 14 amino acids. The J segment lost 0 bases and the V segment lost 10 bases, leaving 7 bases of the junction unmatched. Germline V CDR1 and CDR2: MNHEY, SMNVEV (reference sequence). The CDR3 is CATRDRFSTDTQYF. Here the CDR3 DNA reads TGTGCCACCAGGGACAGATTCAGCACAGATACGCAGTATTTT.

The genes are TRBV25-1 and TRBJ1-3; D ambiguous. The germline V gene encodes CDR1 MGHDK and CDR2 SYGVNS. Trimming took 2 bases from V and 0 from J, leaving 14 bases between them. CDR3 length equals 17 residues. The CDR3 DNA reads as TGTGCCAGCAGTGAAGTGGGAGGAAAGCCCTCTGGAAACACCATATATTTT. Encoded protein: CASSEVGGKPSGNTIYF.

This chain uses TRBV12-3 or TRBV12-4 with TRBJ1-3; D uncertain. This CDR3 contains 15 residues. Trimming took 3 bases from V and 0 from J, leaving 9 bases between them. DNA of the CDR3: TGTGCCAGCAGTTTTTACGGTAGCTCTGGAAACACCATATATTTT. Translation gives CASSFYGSSGNTIYF.

This chain links TRBV4-1 with TRBJ2-3, with 8 bases aligning to TRBD2. Trimming cost V 0 bases and J 5 bases; bases outside gene matches: 13. The CDR3 spans 18 residues. In germline, CDR1 is MGHRA, CDR2 YSYEKL. CDR3: CASSQEFSGSRLVDTQYF. For the CDR3, the DNA is TGCGCCAGCAGCCAAGAGTTCAGCGGGAGCCGCTTAGTAGATACGCAGTATTTT.

This clonotype was counted at least ten times. CDR3 in amino acids: CASSTQVVLTF. DNA for the CDR3: TGTGCCAGCAGCACGCAGGTTGTCCTGACTTTC. The chain has TRBV7-2 and TRBJ2-6; D gene uncertain. CDR3 size: 11 residues. V gave up 5 bases and J gave up 13 bases, with 9 bases separating them. CDR1 and CDR2 (germline): SGHTA, FQGNSA. The full variable domain, rest sourced from reference TRBV7-2 and TRBJ2-6, is GAGVSQSPSNKVTEKGKDVELRCDPISGHTALYWYRQSLGQGLEFLIYFQGNSAPDKSGLPSDRFSAERTGGSVSTLTIQRTQQEDSAVYLCASSTQVVLTFGAGSRLTVL.

This clonotype was seen more than once but under ten times. The chain carries TRBV20-1 and TRBJ2-1; 9 nucleotides line up with TRBD2. CDR1 and CDR2 from the germline V gene are DFQATT and SNEGSKA (reference sequence). With 3 bases clipped from V and 3 bases from J, the junction kept 3 bases outside the gene matches. This CDR3 region has 14 residues. CDR3 bases: TGCAGTGCTAGGAAGACTAGCGGCTACAATGAGCAGTTCTTC. It is translated as CSARKTSGYNEQFF.

This chain joins TRBV12-3 or TRBV12-4 and TRBJ1-6; 7 bases align to TRBD1. With 6 bases clipped from V and 3 bases from J, the junction kept 14 bases outside the gene matches. CDR3 length: 18 residues. The CDR3 DNA sequence: TGTGCCAGCAGCAGGGGGAACTTATTATTCCGCTATAATTCACCCCTCCACTTT. Translation gives CASSRGNLLFRYNSPLHF.

The gene calls are TRBV5-4 and TRBJ2-7; D could derive from TRBD1 or TRBD2 (5 bases each). V gave up 2 bases and J gave up 2 bases, with 14 bases separating them. This CDR3 has 15 residues. The germline CDR1 and CDR2 sequences are SGHNT and YYREEE (reference sequence). The CDR3 coding sequence is TGTGCCAGCAGCTTTTCCGGGGCCTCTACCTACGAGCAGTACTTC. It encodes CASSFSGASTYEQYF.

A few counts support this clonotype. This chain connects TRBV14 to TRBJ2-1; no clear D. The CDR3 spans 12 residues. CDR1 and CDR2 from the germline V gene are SGHDN and FVKESK. V gave up 0 bases and J gave up 9 bases, with 6 bases separating them. The CDR3 sequence: CASSQDRFEQFF. CDR3 DNA: TGTGCCAGCAGCCAAGATAGGTTTGAGCAGTTCTTC.

The chain is built from TRBV10-3 and TRBJ2-4; TRBD2 matches at 15 bases. With 10 bases clipped from V and 0 bases from J, the junction kept 10 bases outside the gene matches. This CDR3 is 18 amino acids long. The V gene's germline CDR1 is ENHRY and CDR2 SYGVKD. This chain's CDR3 is CATRGGTSGRLAKNIQYF. CDR3 nucleotide sequence: TGTGCCACAAGGGGAGGGACTAGCGGGAGGTTAGCCAAAAACATTCAGTACTTC.

The rearrangement joins TRBV2 to TRBJ2-5; the D gene is possibly TRBD2 (6 bases). The germline V and J ends were trimmed by 9 bases and 3 bases, with 20 bases remaining between them. The CDR3 has 15 residues. Looked up from germline, CDR1 is SNHLY and CDR2 is FYNNEI. Here the CDR3 reads CARLLPISGKETQYF. In DNA, the CDR3 is TGTGCCAGACTTCTGCCTATTAGCGGAAAAGAGACCCAGTACTTC.

This clonotype was seen a few times. The chain has TRBV11-2 and TRBJ2-7; the match to TRBD2 covers 13 bases. The V and J ends lost 4 bases and 4 bases, in that order; junction bases with no gene match: 4. Germline CDR1 SGHAT, CDR2 FQNNGV. This CDR3 contains 15 residues. Here the CDR3 reads CASSSWTSGRYEQYF. The CDR3 DNA follows: TGTGCCAGCAGCTCCTGGACTAGCGGGAGATACGAGCAGTACTTC.

This clonotype has more than one count but fewer than ten. The gene calls are TRBV27 and TRBJ1-2; 10 positions match TRBD1. The CDR3 has 16 amino acids. The V segment lost 1 base and the J segment 2 bases; nucleotides outside the gene matches: 4. From germline, CDR1 is MNHEY and CDR2 SMNVEV (reference sequence). The CDR3 spells CASSLYLGQGNYGYTF. The CDR3 coding sequence is TGTGCCAGCAGTTTATACCTGGGACAGGGGAACTATGGCTACACCTTC.

This clonotype was observed a handful of times. The chain joins TRBV12-5 to TRBJ1-2; D is ambiguous. V dropped 2 bases and J dropped 4 bases, with 14 bases sitting between them. The germline CDR1 and CDR2 sequences are LGHNT and FRNRAP. The CDR3 is made up of 15 amino acids. The CDR3 coding sequence is TGTGCTAGTGGTTTGCCCCACCCGCAAATCTATGGCTACACCTTC. Its protein product is CASGLPHPQIYGYTF.

The V and J genes are TRBV28 and TRBJ1-1; D gene unclear. CDR1 is MDHEN and CDR2 is SYDVKM in the germline V gene. The CDR3 has 14 residues. V lost 3 bases to trimming and J lost 0 bases, with 8 bases between them. The CDR3 DNA reads TGTGCCAGCAGTTTTAGGGCCCTGAACACTGAAGCTTTCTTT. Translation: CASSFRALNTEAFF.

This chain links TRBV2 with TRBJ1-2; D remains unclear. The ends were cut back, 3 bases at V and 6 bases at J, with 11 bases in the middle. This CDR3 contains 13 residues. CDR1 and CDR2 from the germline V gene are SNHLY and FYNNEI. This CDR3 reads CASSDPGPDGYTF. CDR3 nucleotide sequence: TGTGCCAGCAGTGATCCGGGCCCGGATGGCTACACCTTC.

The chain couples TRBV20-1 to TRBJ1-4, with D perhaps TRBD1 (5 bases). Germline CDR1 is DFQATT and CDR2 is SNEGSKA (reference sequence). Trimming cost V 6 bases and J 6 bases, with 14 bases left between them. The CDR3 sequence is 13 residues long. DNA for the CDR3: TGCAGTGCCCCTCCGGGACGGCATGAAAAACTGTTTTTT. Amino acids: CSAPPGRHEKLFF.

Ten or more counts support this clonotype. The chain recombines TRBV6-5 with TRBJ1-6; tentative D call: TRBD1 (5 bases). The CDR3 contains 12 residues. The germline CDR1 and CDR2 sequences are MNHEY and SVGAGI. V was shortened by 7 bases and J by 7 bases, with 8 bases between the two germline ends. CDR3 sequence reads: CASKEGNSPLHF. CDR3 DNA sequence: TGTGCCAGCAAGGAGGGGAATTCACCCCTCCACTTT.

In this sample, this clonotype turned up a few times. The chain combines TRBV5-6 with TRBJ1-2, with D perhaps TRBD1 (5 bases). CDR1 SGHDT and CDR2 YYEEEE come from the germline V gene. V was pared by 4 bases and J by 1 base, with 8 bases between. The CDR3 covers 13 residues. CDR3 sequence (DNA): TGTGCCAGCAGCCCGACAGTTAACTATGGCTACACCTTC. Its translation is CASSPTVNYGYTF.